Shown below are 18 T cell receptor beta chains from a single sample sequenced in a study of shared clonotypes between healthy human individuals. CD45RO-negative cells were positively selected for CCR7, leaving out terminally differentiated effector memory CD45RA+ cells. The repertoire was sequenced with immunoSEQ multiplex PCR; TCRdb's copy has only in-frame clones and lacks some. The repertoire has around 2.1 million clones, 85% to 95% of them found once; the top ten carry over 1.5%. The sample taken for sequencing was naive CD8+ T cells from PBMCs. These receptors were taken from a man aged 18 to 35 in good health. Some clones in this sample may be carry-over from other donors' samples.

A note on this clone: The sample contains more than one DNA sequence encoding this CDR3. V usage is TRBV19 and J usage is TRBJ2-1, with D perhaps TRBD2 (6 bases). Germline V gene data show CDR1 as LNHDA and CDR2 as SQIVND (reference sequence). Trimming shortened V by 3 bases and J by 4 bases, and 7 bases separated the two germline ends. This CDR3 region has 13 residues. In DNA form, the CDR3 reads TGTGCCAGTAGTATGGCGGGATACAATGAGCAGTTCTTC. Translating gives CASSMAGYNEQFF. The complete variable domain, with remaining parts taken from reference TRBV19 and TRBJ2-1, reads DGGITQSPKYLFRKEGQNVTLSCEQNLNHDAMYWYRQDPGQGLRLIYYSQIVNDFQKGDIAEGYSVSREKKESFPLTVTSAQKNPTAFYLCASSMAGYNEQFFGPGTRLTVL.

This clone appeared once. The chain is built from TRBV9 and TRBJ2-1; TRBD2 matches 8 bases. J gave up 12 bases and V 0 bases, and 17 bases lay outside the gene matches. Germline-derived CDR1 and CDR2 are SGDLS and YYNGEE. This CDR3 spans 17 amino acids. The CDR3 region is CASSVEDPAGERSRQFF. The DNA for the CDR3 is TGTGCCAGCAGCGTAGAAGATCCAGCGGGAGAAAGAAGTAGGCAGTTCTTC.

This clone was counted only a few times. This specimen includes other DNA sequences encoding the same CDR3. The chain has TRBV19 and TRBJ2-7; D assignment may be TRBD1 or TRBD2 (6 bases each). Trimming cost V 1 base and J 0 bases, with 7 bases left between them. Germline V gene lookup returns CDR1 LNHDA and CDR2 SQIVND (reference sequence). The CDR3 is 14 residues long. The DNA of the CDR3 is TGTGCCAGTAGTATAGCGGGGGCCTCCTACGAGCAGTACTTC. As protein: CASSIAGASYEQYF.

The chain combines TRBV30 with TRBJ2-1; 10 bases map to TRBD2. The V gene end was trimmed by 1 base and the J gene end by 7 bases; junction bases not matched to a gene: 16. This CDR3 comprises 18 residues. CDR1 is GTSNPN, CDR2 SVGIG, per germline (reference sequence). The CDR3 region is CAWSDRTLAGVGKNEQFF. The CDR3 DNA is TGTGCCTGGAGTGACCGAACCCTAGCGGGAGTTGGGAAGAATGAGCAGTTCTTC.

The CDR3 DNA reads TGTGCCACCGGGGAAAACACCTTC. Residues: CATGENTF. This chain links TRBV28 with TRBJ1-2; D not resolved. V dropped 10 bases and J dropped 12 bases, with 9 bases sitting between them. In germline, CDR1 is MDHEN, CDR2 SYDVKM. The CDR3 loop spans 8 amino acids.

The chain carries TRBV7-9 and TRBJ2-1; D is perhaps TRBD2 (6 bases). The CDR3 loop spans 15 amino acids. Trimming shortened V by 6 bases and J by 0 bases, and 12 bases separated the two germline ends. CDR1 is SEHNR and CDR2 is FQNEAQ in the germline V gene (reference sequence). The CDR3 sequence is CASRNSGSSYNEQFF. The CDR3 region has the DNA TGTGCCAGCAGGAACTCCGGGAGCTCCTACAATGAGCAGTTCTTC.

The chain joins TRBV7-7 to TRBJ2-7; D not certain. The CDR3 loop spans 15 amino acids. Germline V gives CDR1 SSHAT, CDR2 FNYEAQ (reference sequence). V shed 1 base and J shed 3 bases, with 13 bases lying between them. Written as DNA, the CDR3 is TGTGCCAGCAGCTTAGTATCCCCTGTCGGCTACGAGCAGTACTTC. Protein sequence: CASSLVSPVGYEQYF.

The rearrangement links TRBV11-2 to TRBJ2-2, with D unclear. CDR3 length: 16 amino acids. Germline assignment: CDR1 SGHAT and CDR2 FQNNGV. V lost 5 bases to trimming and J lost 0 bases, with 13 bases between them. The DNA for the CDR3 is TGTGCCAGCAGCATCTTACTTGCGGCGAACACCGGGGAGCTGTTTTTT. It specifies CASSILLAANTGELFF.

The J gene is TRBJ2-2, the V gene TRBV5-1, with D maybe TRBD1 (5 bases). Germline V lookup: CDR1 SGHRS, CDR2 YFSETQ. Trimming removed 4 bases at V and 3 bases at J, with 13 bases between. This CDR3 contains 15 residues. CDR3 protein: CASSLESGYTGELFF. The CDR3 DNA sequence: TGCGCCAGCAGCCTCGAATCAGGGTACACCGGGGAGCTGTTTTTT.

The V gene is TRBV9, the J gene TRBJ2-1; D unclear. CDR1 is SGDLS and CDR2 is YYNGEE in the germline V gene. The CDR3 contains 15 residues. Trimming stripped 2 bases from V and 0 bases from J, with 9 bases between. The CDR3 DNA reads TGTGCCAGCAGCGTGGGGTCCAACTCCTACAATGAGCAGTTCTTC. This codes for CASSVGSNSYNEQFF.

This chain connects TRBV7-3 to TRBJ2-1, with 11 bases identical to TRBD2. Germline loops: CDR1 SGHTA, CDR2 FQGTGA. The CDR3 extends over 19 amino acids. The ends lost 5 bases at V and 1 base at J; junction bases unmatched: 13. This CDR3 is CASSPPRGTSGSSYNEQFF. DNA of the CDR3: TGTGCCAGCAGCCCCCCGCGGGGCACTAGCGGGAGTTCCTACAATGAGCAGTTCTTC.

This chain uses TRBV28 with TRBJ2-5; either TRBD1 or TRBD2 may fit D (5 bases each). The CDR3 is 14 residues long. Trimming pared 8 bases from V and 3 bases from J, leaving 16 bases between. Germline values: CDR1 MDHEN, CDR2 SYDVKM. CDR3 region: CASFGTPRKETQYF. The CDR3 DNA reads TGTGCCAGCTTCGGGACGCCGAGAAAAGAGACCCAGTACTTC.

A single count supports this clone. As DNA, the CDR3 is TGTGCCAGCAGCTTCCTGGACAGGGGAAGGAACGAGCAGTACTTC. It encodes CASSFLDRGRNEQYF. This chain uses TRBV7-9 with TRBJ2-7; 9 bases map to TRBD1. Trimming took 3 bases from V and 5 from J; bases not matched to a gene: 8. The CDR3 has 15 residues. Germline V gives CDR1 SEHNR, CDR2 FQNEAQ (reference sequence).

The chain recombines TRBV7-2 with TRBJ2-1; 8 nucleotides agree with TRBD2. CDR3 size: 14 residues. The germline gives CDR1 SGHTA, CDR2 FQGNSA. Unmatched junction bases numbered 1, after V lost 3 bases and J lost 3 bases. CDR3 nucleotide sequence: TGTGCCAGCAGCTTTAGCGGGAACTACAATGAGCAGTTCTTC. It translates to CASSFSGNYNEQFF.

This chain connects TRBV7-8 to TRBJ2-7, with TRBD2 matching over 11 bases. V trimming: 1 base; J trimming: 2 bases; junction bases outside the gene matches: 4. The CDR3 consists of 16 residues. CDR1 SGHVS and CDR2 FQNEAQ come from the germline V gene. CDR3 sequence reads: CASSLETSGTPYEQYF. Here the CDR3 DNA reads TGTGCCAGCAGCTTAGAGACTAGCGGGACGCCCTACGAGCAGTACTTC.

CDR3 region: CASSVEWGLSTDTQYF. The DNA of the CDR3 is TGTGCCAGCAGCGTAGAATGGGGCTTGAGCACAGATACGCAGTATTTT. The chain links TRBV9 to TRBJ2-3, with D perhaps matching TRBD1 (5 bases). The V gene lost 0 bases and the J gene lost 0 bases, with 11 bases spanning the gap. The CDR3 length is 16 residues. CDR1 is SGDLS, CDR2 YYNGEE, per germline.

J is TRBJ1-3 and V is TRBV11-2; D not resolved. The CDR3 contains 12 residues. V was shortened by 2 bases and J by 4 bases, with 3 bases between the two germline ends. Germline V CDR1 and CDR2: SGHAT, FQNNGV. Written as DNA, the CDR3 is TGTGCCAGCAGCTTACCCGGAAACACCATATATTTT. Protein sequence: CASSLPGNTIYF.

CDR3 protein: CASSVSGRFPYNEQFF. The CDR3 nucleotides are TGTGCCAGCAGCGTTAGCGGGAGGTTCCCCTACAATGAGCAGTTCTTC. This chain connects TRBV9 to TRBJ2-1; 10 bases align to TRBD2. J gave up 2 bases and V 2 bases, and 4 bases lay outside the gene matches. The germline CDR1 and CDR2 sequences are SGDLS and YYNGEE. This CDR3 region has 16 residues.